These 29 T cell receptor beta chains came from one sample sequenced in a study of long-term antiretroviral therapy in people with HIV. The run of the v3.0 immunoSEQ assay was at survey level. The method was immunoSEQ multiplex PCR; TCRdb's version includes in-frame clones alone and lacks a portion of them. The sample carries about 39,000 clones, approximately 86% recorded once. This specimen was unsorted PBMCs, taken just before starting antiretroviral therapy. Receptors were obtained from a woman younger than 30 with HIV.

As DNA, the CDR3 is TGTGCCAGCAGCTTGTTTAGCGGGAGATACGAGCAGTACTTC. It specifies CASSLFSGRYEQYF. V and J are TRBV5-6 and TRBJ2-7, with TRBD2 matching over 9 bases. The germline V gene encodes CDR1 SGHDT and CDR2 YYEEEE. This CDR3 is built from 14 residues. After removal of 1 base from V and 4 bases from J, the junction contained 3 bases not matched to a gene.

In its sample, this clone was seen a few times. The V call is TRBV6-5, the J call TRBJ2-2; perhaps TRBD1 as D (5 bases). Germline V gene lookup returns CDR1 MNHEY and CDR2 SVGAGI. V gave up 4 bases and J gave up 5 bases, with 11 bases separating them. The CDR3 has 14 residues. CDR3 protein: CASSFQGLTGELFF. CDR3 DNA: TGTGCCAGCAGTTTTCAGGGTTTAACCGGGGAGCTGTTTTTT.

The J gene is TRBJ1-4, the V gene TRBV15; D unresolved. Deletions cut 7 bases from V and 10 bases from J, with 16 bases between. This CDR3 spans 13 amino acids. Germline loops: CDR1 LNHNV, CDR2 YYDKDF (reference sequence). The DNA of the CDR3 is TGTGCCACCACCCAGAGTCATGACCTAAAACTGTTTTTT. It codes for CATTQSHDLKLFF.

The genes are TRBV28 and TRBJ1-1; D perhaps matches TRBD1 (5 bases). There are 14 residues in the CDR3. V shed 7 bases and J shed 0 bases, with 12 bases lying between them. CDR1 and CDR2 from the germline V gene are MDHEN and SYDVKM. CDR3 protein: CASISGPLNTEAFF. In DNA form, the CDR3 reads TGTGCCAGCATCTCGGGACCGCTGAACACTGAAGCTTTCTTT.

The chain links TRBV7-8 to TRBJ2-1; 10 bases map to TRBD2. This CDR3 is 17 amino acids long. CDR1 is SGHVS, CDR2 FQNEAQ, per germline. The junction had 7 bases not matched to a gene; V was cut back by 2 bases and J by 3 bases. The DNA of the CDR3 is TGTGCCAGCAGCTTATCGGCTAGCGGGAGTGTCTACAATGAGCAGTTCTTC. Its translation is CASSLSASGSVYNEQFF.

CDR3 sequence (DNA): TGTGCCAGCAGTCACGGACAGTTCTACGAGCAGTACTTC. This sequence encodes CASSHGQFYEQYF. V gene TRBV27 combines with J gene TRBJ2-7; a possible D gene is TRBD1 (6 bases). V was trimmed by 5 bases and J by 3 bases, leaving 11 bases between them. CDR3 length equals 13 residues. Germline values: CDR1 MNHEY, CDR2 SMNVEV (reference sequence).

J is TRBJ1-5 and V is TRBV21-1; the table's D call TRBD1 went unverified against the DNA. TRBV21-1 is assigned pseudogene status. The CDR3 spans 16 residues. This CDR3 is CASSPNRGRPNQPQHF. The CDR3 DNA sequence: TGTGCCAGCAGCCCAAACAGGGGGCGCCCCAATCAGCCCCAGCATTTT.

The DNA for the CDR3 is TGTGCCAGCAGCGGGCGGGACGCCTACGAGCAGTACTTC. Encoded protein: CASSGRDAYEQYF. V gene TRBV9 combines with J gene TRBJ2-7, with a tentative D call TRBD2 (6 bases). V dropped 3 bases and J dropped 2 bases, with 9 bases sitting between them. Germline V gene sequence: CDR1 SGDLS, CDR2 YYNGEE. CDR3 length: 13 residues. Full variable domain (outside the CDR3, taken from reference TRBV9 and TRBJ2-7): DSGVTQTPKHLITATGQRVTLRCSPRSGDLSVYWYQQSLDQGLQFLIQYYNGEERAKGNILERFSAQQFPDLHSELNLSSLELGDSALYFCASSGRDAYEQYFGPGTRLTVT.

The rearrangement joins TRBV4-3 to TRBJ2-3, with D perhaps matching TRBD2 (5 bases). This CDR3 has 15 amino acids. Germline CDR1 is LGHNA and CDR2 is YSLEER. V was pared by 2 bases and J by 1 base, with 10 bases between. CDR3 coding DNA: TGCGCCAGCAGCCAAACGGCGGGCGGCACAGATACGCAGTATTTT. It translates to CASSQTAGGTDTQYF.

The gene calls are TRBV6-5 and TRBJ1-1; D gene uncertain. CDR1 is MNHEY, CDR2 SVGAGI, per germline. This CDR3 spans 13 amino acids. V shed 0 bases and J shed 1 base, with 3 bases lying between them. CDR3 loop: CASSYSQNTEAFF. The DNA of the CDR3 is TGTGCCAGCAGTTACTCGCAGAACACTGAAGCTTTCTTT.

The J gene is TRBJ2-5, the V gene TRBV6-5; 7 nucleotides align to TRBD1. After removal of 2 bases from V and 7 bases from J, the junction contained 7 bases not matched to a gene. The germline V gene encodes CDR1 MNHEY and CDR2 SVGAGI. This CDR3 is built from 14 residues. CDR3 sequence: CASSYAKGAGTQYF. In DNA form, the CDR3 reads TGTGCCAGCAGTTACGCGAAGGGGGCCGGGACCCAGTACTTC.

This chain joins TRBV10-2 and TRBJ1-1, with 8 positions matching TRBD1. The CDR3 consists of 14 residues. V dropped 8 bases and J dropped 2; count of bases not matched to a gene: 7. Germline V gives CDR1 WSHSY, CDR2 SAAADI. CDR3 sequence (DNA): TGCGCCAGCGGACTAACAGGGGGAAACACTGAAGCTTTCTTT. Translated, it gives CASGLTGGNTEAFF.

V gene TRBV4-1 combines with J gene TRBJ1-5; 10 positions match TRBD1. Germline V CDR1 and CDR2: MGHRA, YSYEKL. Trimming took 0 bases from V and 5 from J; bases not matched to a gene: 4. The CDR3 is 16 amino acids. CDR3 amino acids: CASSQDGGQGDQPQHF. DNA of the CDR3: TGCGCCAGCAGCCAAGATGGAGGACAGGGGGATCAGCCCCAGCATTTT.

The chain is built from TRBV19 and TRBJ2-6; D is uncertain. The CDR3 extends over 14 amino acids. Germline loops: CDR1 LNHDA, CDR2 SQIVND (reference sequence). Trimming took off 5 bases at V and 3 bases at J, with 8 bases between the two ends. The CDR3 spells CASSVKLGANVLTF. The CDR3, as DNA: TGTGCCAGTAGTGTCAAGCTTGGGGCCAACGTCCTGACTTTC.

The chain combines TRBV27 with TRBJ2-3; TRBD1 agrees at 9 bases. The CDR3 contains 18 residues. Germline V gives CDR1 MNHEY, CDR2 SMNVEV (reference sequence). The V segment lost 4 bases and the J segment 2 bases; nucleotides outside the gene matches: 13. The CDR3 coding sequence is TGTGCCAGCAGTTCGAGGGCCGGGACAGGGAGGGACACAGATACGCAGTATTTT. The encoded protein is CASSSRAGTGRDTDTQYF.

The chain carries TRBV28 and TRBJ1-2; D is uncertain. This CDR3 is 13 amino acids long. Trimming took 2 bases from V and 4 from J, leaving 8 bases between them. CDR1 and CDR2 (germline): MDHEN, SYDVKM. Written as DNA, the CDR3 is TGTGCCAGCAGTTTAGAGCAGACCTATGGCTACACCTTC. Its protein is CASSLEQTYGYTF.

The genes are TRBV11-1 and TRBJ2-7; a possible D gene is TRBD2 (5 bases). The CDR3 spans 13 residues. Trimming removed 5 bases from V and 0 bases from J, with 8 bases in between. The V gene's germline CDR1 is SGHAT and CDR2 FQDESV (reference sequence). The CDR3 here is CASSRRSSYEQYF. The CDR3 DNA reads TGTGCCAGCAGCCGGAGGAGCTCCTACGAGCAGTACTTC.

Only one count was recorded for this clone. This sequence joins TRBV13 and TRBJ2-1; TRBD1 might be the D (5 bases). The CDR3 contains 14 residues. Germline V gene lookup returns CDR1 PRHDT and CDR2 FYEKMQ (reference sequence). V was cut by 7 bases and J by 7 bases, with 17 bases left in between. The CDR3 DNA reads TGTGCCAGCAACTACCAGGGTTCCGGAAATGAGCAGTTCTTC. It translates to CASNYQGSGNEQFF.

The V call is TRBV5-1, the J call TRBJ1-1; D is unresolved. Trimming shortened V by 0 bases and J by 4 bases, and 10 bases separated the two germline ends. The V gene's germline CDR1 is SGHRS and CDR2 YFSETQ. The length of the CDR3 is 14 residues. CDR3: CASSLEGSLTEAFF. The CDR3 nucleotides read TGCGCCAGCAGCTTGGAGGGCAGCCTCACTGAAGCTTTCTTT.

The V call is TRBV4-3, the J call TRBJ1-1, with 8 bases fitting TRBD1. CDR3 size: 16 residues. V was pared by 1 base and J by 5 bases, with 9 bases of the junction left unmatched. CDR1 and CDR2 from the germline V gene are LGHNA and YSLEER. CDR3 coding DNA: TGCGCCAGCAGCCAAGTCGCGGCAGGGGGCGAGACTGAAGCTTTCTTT. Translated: CASSQVAAGGETEAFF.

This CDR3 is CASSLLGETQYF. CDR3 sequence (DNA): TGTGCCAGCAGTTTACTGGGAGAGACCCAGTACTTC. The chain joins TRBV28 to TRBJ2-5; D is undetermined. V was cut by 2 bases and J by 4 bases, with 5 bases left in between. CDR1 and CDR2 from the germline V gene are MDHEN and SYDVKM. The CDR3 length is 12 residues.

CDR3 protein: CASSQDEDEQFF. CDR3 nucleotide sequence: TGTGCCAGCAGCCAGGACGAGGATGAGCAGTTCTTC. The chain couples TRBV7-2 to TRBJ2-1; D is unclear. Looked up from germline, CDR1 is SGHTA and CDR2 is FQGNSA. The CDR3 length is 12 residues. The V end was cut by 5 bases, the J end by 8 bases, with 10 bases between.

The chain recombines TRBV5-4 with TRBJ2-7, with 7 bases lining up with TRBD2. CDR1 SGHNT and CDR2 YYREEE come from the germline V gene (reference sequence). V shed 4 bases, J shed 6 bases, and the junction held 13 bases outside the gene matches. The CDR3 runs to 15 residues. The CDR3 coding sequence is TGTGCCAGCAGCGAATCGGCGGGAGAATCCCTCGAGCAGTACTTC. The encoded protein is CASSESAGESLEQYF.

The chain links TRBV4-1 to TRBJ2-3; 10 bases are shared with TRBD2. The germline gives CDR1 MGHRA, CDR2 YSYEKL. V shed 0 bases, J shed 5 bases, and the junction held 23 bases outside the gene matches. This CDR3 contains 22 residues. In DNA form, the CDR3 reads TGCGCCAGCAGCCAAGAGGAGGGCGTGTGGCCTAGCGGGAGAAAGGGGAGAGATACGCAGTATTTT. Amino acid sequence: CASSQEEGVWPSGRKGRDTQYF.

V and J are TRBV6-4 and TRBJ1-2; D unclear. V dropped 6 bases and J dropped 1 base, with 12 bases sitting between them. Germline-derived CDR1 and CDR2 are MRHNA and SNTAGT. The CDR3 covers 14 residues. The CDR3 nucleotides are TGTGCCAGCAGACCCTCCGGACTTAACTATGGCTACACCTTC. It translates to CASRPSGLNYGYTF.

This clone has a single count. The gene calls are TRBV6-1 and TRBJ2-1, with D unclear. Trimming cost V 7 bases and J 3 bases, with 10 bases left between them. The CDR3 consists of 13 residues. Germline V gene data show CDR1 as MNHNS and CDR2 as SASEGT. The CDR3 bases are TGTGCCAGCACCCCAAGCGACTACAATGAGCAGTTCTTC. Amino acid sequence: CASTPSDYNEQFF.

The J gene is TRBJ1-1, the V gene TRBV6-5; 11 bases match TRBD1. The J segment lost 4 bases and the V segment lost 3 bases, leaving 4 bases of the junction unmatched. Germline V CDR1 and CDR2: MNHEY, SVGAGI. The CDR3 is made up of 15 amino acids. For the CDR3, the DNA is TGTGCCAGCAGTTATTCGGGACAGGGGGGCACTGAAGCTTTCTTT. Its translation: CASSYSGQGGTEAFF.

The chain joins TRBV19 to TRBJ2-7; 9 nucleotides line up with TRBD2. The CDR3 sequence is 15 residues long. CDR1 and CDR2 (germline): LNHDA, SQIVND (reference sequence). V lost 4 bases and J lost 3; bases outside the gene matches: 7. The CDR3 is CASSTSGLANYEQYF. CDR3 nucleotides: TGTGCCAGTAGTACGAGTGGACTAGCGAACTACGAGCAGTACTTC.

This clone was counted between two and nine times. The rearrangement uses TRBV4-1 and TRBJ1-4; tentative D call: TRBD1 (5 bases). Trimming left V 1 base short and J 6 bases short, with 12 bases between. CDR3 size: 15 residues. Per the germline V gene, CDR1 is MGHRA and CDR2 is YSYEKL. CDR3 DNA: TGCGCCAGCAGCCAAGTTGGGGGATCAGATGAAAAACTGTTTTTT. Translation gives CASSQVGGSDEKLFF.